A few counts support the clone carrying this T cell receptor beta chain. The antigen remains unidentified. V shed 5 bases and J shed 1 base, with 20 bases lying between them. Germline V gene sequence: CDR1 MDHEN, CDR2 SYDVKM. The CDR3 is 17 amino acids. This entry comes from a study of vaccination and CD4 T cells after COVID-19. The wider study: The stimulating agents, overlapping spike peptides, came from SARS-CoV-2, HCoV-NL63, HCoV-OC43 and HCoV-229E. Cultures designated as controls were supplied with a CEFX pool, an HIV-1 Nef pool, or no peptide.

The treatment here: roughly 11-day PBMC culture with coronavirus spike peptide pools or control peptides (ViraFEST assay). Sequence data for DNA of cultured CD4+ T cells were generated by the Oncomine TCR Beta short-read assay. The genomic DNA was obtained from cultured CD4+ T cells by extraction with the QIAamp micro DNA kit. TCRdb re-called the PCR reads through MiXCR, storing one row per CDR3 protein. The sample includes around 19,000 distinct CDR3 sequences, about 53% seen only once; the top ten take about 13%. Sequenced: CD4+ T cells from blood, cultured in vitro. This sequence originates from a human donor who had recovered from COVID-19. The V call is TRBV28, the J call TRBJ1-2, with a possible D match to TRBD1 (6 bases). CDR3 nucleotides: TGTGCCAGCAGTACCCCTGGGGGGGGCCATTATAACTATGGCTACACCTTC. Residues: CASSTPGGGHYNYGYTF.